Following are 30 T cell receptor beta chains from one sample sequenced in a study of T cell changes during pregnancy in multiple sclerosis. The data were produced by immunoSEQ multiplex PCR, yet TCRdb's version contains in-frame clones alone and is incomplete. The table records tens of thousands of clones, almost 95% of them present only once. This sample comprised peripheral blood, obtained before pregnancy. The receptors stem from a female donor with multiple sclerosis, enrolled in a pregnancy study.

V gene TRBV5-6 combines with J gene TRBJ1-4; 7 bases agree with TRBD1. This CDR3 is built from 13 residues. The germline V gene has CDR1 SGHDT and CDR2 YYEEEE. The V segment lost 4 bases and the J segment 8 bases; nucleotides outside the gene matches: 5. CDR3 coding DNA: TGTGCCAGCAGCCGACAGGGAGACGAAAAACTGTTTTTT. This sequence encodes CASSRQGDEKLFF.

The CDR3 DNA is TGTGCCAGCAGCTTACGGGCCAGGGGGGAGGCCGGGGAGCTGTTTTTT. It specifies CASSLRARGEAGELFF. V is TRBV7-8 and J is TRBJ2-2; weak D call: TRBD1 (7 bases). Trimming stripped 2 bases from V and 6 bases from J, with 16 bases between. The CDR3 length is 16 residues. Germline V lookup: CDR1 SGHVS, CDR2 FQNEAQ.

In its sample, this clone was seen once. V and J are TRBV2 and TRBJ2-2; 10 bases fit TRBD2. Germline CDR1 and CDR2: SNHLY and FYNNEI. This CDR3 has 19 residues. J lost 8 bases, V lost 2 bases, and 17 bases had no gene match. The CDR3 region is CASSELVAGGRLGTGELFF. For the CDR3, the DNA is TGTGCCAGCAGTGAACTAGTAGCGGGAGGTCGCCTGGGTACTGGGGAGCTGTTTTTT.

This sequence joins TRBV27 and TRBJ1-5, with a possible D match to TRBD1 (6 bases). This CDR3 has 15 amino acids. The V gene's germline CDR1 is MNHEY and CDR2 SMNVEV (reference sequence). Trimming cost V 2 bases and J 2 bases, with 10 bases left between them. The CDR3 is CASSLARGGNQPQHF. The DNA of the CDR3 is TGTGCCAGCAGTTTAGCCAGGGGAGGCAATCAGCCCCAGCATTTT.

The genes are TRBV9 and TRBJ2-5; no firm D call. The CDR3 spans 14 residues. Germline loops: CDR1 SGDLS, CDR2 YYNGEE. Deletions cut 0 bases from V and 2 bases from J, with 8 bases between. CDR3 nucleotides: TGTGCCAGCAGCGTAGGTGGCTTACAAGAGACCCAGTACTTC. This gives the protein CASSVGGLQETQYF.

The rearrangement uses TRBV28 and TRBJ1-2, with D maybe TRBD1 (6 bases). The CDR3 sequence is 16 residues long. V lost 7 bases, J lost 1 base, and 19 bases lay in between. Germline CDR1 and CDR2: MDHEN and SYDVKM. The CDR3 DNA is TGTGCCAGCATCGTGTCCGGGACACAGTTTAACTATGGCTACACCTTC. It encodes CASIVSGTQFNYGYTF.

This sequence joins TRBV7-2 and TRBJ1-1; a possible D gene is TRBD1 (6 bases). Trimming pared 5 bases from V and 9 bases from J, leaving 16 bases between. The CDR3 is 13 residues long. Germline values: CDR1 SGHTA, CDR2 FQGNSA. CDR3 sequence (DNA): TGTGCCAGCAGCCAGGGGCAGGGAGATAAAGCTTTCTTT. Encoded protein: CASSQGQGDKAFF.

The chain links TRBV27 to TRBJ2-7, with a weak D call TRBD1 (6 bases). Per germline, CDR1 MNHEY and CDR2 SMNVEV (reference sequence). The V gene lost 5 bases and the J gene lost 2 bases, with 13 bases spanning the gap. The CDR3 loop spans 14 amino acids. The CDR3 DNA reads as TGTGCCAGCAGTCGACAGGAAGAAACCTACGAGCAGTACTTC. This codes for CASSRQEETYEQYF.

This sequence joins TRBV5-8 and TRBJ2-5; perhaps TRBD2 as D (5 bases). V was trimmed by 2 bases and J by 6 bases, leaving 26 bases between them. Germline V gene data show CDR1 as SGHTS and CDR2 as YDEGEE. The CDR3 is 18 amino acids. The CDR3 protein is CASSFGSRDWPIKKTQYF. The CDR3 nucleotides read TGTGCCAGCAGCTTCGGTAGCCGGGATTGGCCGATTAAAAAGACCCAGTACTTC.

The CDR3 DNA reads as TGCGCCAGCAGCCAAGATCGTCCGGAGACCTATGGCTACACCTTC. Its protein product is CASSQDRPETYGYTF. The chain recombines TRBV4-3 with TRBJ1-2, with D unclear. Trimming removed 0 bases from V and 4 bases from J, with 12 bases in between. The V gene's germline CDR1 is LGHNA and CDR2 YSLEER. CDR3 length: 15 amino acids.

The chain is built from TRBV4-2 and TRBJ2-7; 10 bases line up with TRBD1. The length of the CDR3 is 14 residues. Germline assignment: CDR1 LGHNA and CDR2 YNFKEQ. Trimming at V came to 5 bases and at J to 1 base, leaving 2 bases not matched to a gene. For the CDR3, the DNA is TGTGCCAGCAGCGCGGGACAGGGGTCCTACGAGCAGTACTTC. This sequence encodes CASSAGQGSYEQYF.

The rearrangement uses TRBV4-3 and TRBJ2-7, with 7 bases fitting TRBD1. V shed 1 base, J shed 6 bases, and the junction held 6 bases outside the gene matches. Germline loops: CDR1 LGHNA, CDR2 YSLEER. The CDR3 length is 14 residues. The CDR3 DNA sequence: TGCGCCAGCAGCCAAGGACAGGGTTTCTCCGAGCAGTACTTC. This translates into CASSQGQGFSEQYF.

The sample holds one count of this clone. The rearrangement links TRBV7-3 to TRBJ2-7; a possible D gene is TRBD1 (6 bases). This CDR3 region has 13 residues. In germline, CDR1 is SGHTA, CDR2 FQGTGA. V was trimmed by 5 bases and J by 2 bases, leaving 10 bases between them. The CDR3 here is CASSQQGTYEQYF. The DNA for the CDR3 is TGTGCCAGCAGCCAACAGGGAACCTACGAGCAGTACTTC.

The J gene is TRBJ2-7, the V gene TRBV6-5; D perhaps matches TRBD1 (7 bases). CDR1 MNHEY and CDR2 SVGAGI come from the germline V gene. This CDR3 is built from 16 residues. V was shortened by 2 bases and J by 7 bases, with 21 bases between the two germline ends. The CDR3 spells CASSYGRTGERREQYF. DNA of the CDR3: TGTGCCAGCAGTTACGGGAGGACAGGAGAACGAAGAGAGCAGTACTTC.

The chain couples TRBV9 to TRBJ2-2; no clear D gene. CDR3 size: 15 residues. Trimming cost V 0 bases and J 5 bases, with 11 bases left between them. The germline V gene encodes CDR1 SGDLS and CDR2 YYNGEE. The CDR3 sequence is CASSVDSRRTGELFF. CDR3 bases: TGTGCCAGCAGCGTAGATTCAAGGCGGACCGGGGAGCTGTTTTTT. Using reference TRBV9 and TRBJ2-2 for the parts outside the CDR3, the full variable domain is DSGVTQTPKHLITATGQRVTLRCSPRSGDLSVYWYQQSLDQGLQFLIQYYNGEERAKGNILERFSAQQFPDLHSELNLSSLELGDSALYFCASSVDSRRTGELFFGEGSRLTVL.

V and J are TRBV14 and TRBJ2-3; TRBD2 matches 13 bases. The CDR3 consists of 18 residues. Germline lookup yields CDR1 SGHDN and CDR2 FVKESK. After removal of 0 bases from V and 2 bases from J, the junction contained 5 bases not matched to a gene. The DNA of the CDR3 is TGTGCCAGCAGCCAAGAATGGGGACTAGCGGGGTCCACAGATACGCAGTATTTT. The encoded protein is CASSQEWGLAGSTDTQYF.

The V and J genes are TRBV13 and TRBJ2-6; D gene unclear. V gave up 1 base and J gave up 0 bases, with 10 bases separating them. Germline V gene lookup returns CDR1 PRHDT and CDR2 FYEKMQ (reference sequence). The CDR3 sequence is 17 residues long. CDR3 residues: CASSLEALSSGANVLTF. The CDR3 coding sequence is TGTGCCAGCAGCTTAGAAGCGCTGAGCTCTGGGGCCAACGTCCTGACTTTC.

V usage is TRBV5-1 and J usage is TRBJ2-2, with 8 positions matching TRBD2. Per germline, CDR1 SGHRS and CDR2 YFSETQ. J lost 4 bases, V lost 1 base, and 3 bases had no gene match. CDR3 length equals 15 residues. The CDR3 DNA sequence: TGCGCCAGCAGCTTGTCTCGGGAGGGCACCGGGGAGCTGTTTTTT. Protein product: CASSLSREGTGELFF.

The V and J genes are TRBV4-3 and TRBJ1-3; perhaps TRBD1 as D (5 bases). Trimming cost V 4 bases and J 0 bases, with 7 bases left between them. The CDR3 has 14 amino acids. Germline V gene data show CDR1 as LGHNA and CDR2 as YSLEER. CDR3 loop: CASSPTDSGNTIYF. DNA for the CDR3: TGCGCCAGCAGCCCGACAGACTCTGGAAACACCATATATTTT.

The genes are TRBV30 and TRBJ1-5; a weak D match, TRBD1 (5 bases). Germline-derived CDR1 and CDR2 are GTSNPN and SVGIG (reference sequence). The V end was cut by 0 bases, the J end by 8 bases, with 11 bases between. This CDR3 contains 13 residues. The chain's CDR3 is CAWSVGREEPQHF. In DNA, the CDR3 is TGTGCCTGGAGTGTCGGCAGGGAGGAGCCCCAGCATTTT.

The chain recombines TRBV30 with TRBJ1-1; 7 bases map to TRBD1. Germline V lookup: CDR1 GTSNPN, CDR2 SVGIG (reference sequence). Unmatched junction bases numbered 8, after V lost 5 bases and J lost 5 bases. The CDR3 is 13 amino acids. The chain's CDR3 is CAWFDRVRTEAFF. In DNA, the CDR3 is TGTGCCTGGTTCGACAGGGTGAGGACTGAAGCTTTCTTT.

The J gene is TRBJ2-1, the V gene TRBV15; perhaps TRBD1 as D (7 bases). V lost 5 bases to trimming and J lost 4 bases, with 18 bases between them. Germline V gene lookup returns CDR1 LNHNV and CDR2 YYDKDF (reference sequence). This CDR3 has 16 amino acids. CDR3: CATSPEGGGRYNEQFF. CDR3 bases: TGTGCCACCAGCCCTGAAGGAGGGGGCAGATACAATGAGCAGTTCTTC.

This clone was counted between two and nine times. The chain combines TRBV11-3 with TRBJ1-1; TRBD1 matches 7 bases. The CDR3 runs to 13 residues. Germline CDR1 reads SGHNT; CDR2 reads YENEEA. The J segment lost 5 bases and the V segment lost 4 bases, leaving 4 bases of the junction unmatched. CDR3 residues: CASSSGQNTEAFF. CDR3 in DNA: TGTGCCAGCAGCTCGGGACAGAATACTGAAGCTTTCTTT.

J is TRBJ1-5 and V is TRBV28; possible D gene TRBD1, 5 bases. V was trimmed by 5 bases and J by 0 bases, leaving 14 bases between them. The CDR3 sequence is 16 residues long. The V gene's germline CDR1 is MDHEN and CDR2 SYDVKM. The CDR3 sequence: CASSPWTPYSNQPQHF. CDR3 coding DNA: TGTGCCAGCAGTCCCTGGACACCATATAGCAATCAGCCCCAGCATTTT.

This chain uses TRBV7-2 with TRBJ2-7, with TRBD2 matching over 9 bases. Germline CDR1 and CDR2: SGHTA and FQGNSA. Losses at the gene ends were 5 bases for V and 5 bases for J; bases not matched to a gene: 7. The length of the CDR3 is 14 residues. In nucleotides, the CDR3 is TGTGCCAGCAGCAGTAGCGGGAGAAGCCACGAGCAGTACTTC. Encoded protein: CASSSSGRSHEQYF. Using reference TRBV7-2 and TRBJ2-7 for the parts outside the CDR3, the full variable domain is GAGVSQSPSNKVTEKGKDVELRCDPISGHTALYWYRQSLGQGLEFLIYFQGNSAPDKSGLPSDRFSAERTGGSVSTLTIQRTQQEDSAVYLCASSSSGRSHEQYFGPGTRLTVT.

The gene calls are TRBV7-9 and TRBJ1-4; 8 nucleotides align to TRBD1. The CDR3 loop spans 14 amino acids. The germline CDR1 and CDR2 sequences are SEHNR and FQNEAQ (reference sequence). V lost 6 bases, J lost 7 bases, and 7 bases stayed unmatched. CDR3 residues: CASSRQGRIEKLFF. Here the CDR3 DNA reads TGTGCCAGCAGTCGACAGGGGCGAATTGAAAAACTGTTTTTT.

In nucleotides, the CDR3 is TGTGCCAGCAGCTTGGTACAGGACTATGGCTACACCTTC. This encodes CASSLVQDYGYTF. The chain has TRBV5-6 and TRBJ1-2; maybe TRBD1 (5 bases). The CDR3 contains 13 residues. Trimming left V 0 bases short and J 3 bases short, with 6 bases between. Germline V gene lookup returns CDR1 SGHDT and CDR2 YYEEEE.

Concerning this clone itself: The DNA is omitted, as the CDR3 cannot be located on it reliably, and the CDR3 follows TCRdb's listing. This chain connects TRBV12-5 to TRBJ2-4; whether TRBD1, the table's D call, matches the DNA was not checked. Germline V gives CDR1 LGHNT, CDR2 FRNRAP. A total of 15 residues make up the CDR3, ends included. The CDR3 sequence is CASGLGTGQQNIQYF.

The chain joins TRBV14 to TRBJ2-1; TRBD2 might be the D (6 bases). Germline-derived CDR1 and CDR2 are SGHDN and FVKESK. Trimming took off 3 bases at V and 7 bases at J, with 10 bases between the two ends. The CDR3 spans 13 residues. In DNA form, the CDR3 reads TGTGCCAGCAGCCACCGGACTATTAATGAGCAGTTCTTC. The encoded protein is CASSHRTINEQFF.

The chain combines TRBV5-1 with TRBJ2-7; 7 positions match TRBD2. The CDR3 is 17 residues long. After removal of 4 bases from V and 3 bases from J, the junction contained 16 bases not matched to a gene. The germline V gene encodes CDR1 SGHRS and CDR2 YFSETQ. The DNA for the CDR3 is TGCGCCAGCAGCAGCACTGCTAGCGGCGGTGGGCTCTACGAGCAGTACTTC. It specifies CASSSTASGGGLYEQYF.